These 10 T cell receptor beta chains were sequenced from one sample in a study of control samples from healthy donors and cancer patients. Sequencing was performed with immunoSEQ multiplex PCR; in TCRdb, only in-frame clones are kept and a portion is missing. The sample consists of 150,000 to 200,000 clones, 70% to 90% of them appearing once. The specimen sequenced was blood. These receptors originate from a man aged 25-45 years in good health.

This clone showed up just once. The chain uses TRBV6-5 and TRBJ1-1; D unresolved. Trimming stripped 4 bases from V and 0 bases from J, with 12 bases between. CDR1 and CDR2 from the germline V gene are MNHEY and SVGAGI. The CDR3 runs to 15 residues. The CDR3: CASSFSTGVNTEAFF. Written as DNA, the CDR3 is TGTGCCAGCAGTTTTTCCACTGGAGTGAACACTGAAGCTTTCTTT.

The chain combines TRBV3-1 (or the pseudogene TRBV3-2) with TRBJ1-2; D possibly corresponds to TRBD1 (6 bases). The CDR3 sequence is 13 residues long. The V gene lost 2 bases and the J gene lost 8 bases, with 12 bases spanning the gap. Germline V CDR1 and CDR2: LGHDT, YNNKEL (reference sequence). The CDR3 here is CASSQRGGKGYTF. The CDR3 nucleotides read TGTGCCAGCAGCCAACGAGGGGGGAAAGGCTACACCTTC.

This sequence joins TRBV28 and TRBJ1-2, with D maybe TRBD1 (5 bases). Germline values: CDR1 MDHEN, CDR2 SYDVKM. The CDR3 extends over 15 amino acids. The V gene lost 7 bases and the J gene lost 5 bases, with 20 bases spanning the gap. The CDR3 reads CASNDRTQGRYGYTF. For the CDR3, the DNA is TGTGCCAGCAACGACCGGACCCAGGGACGTTATGGCTACACCTTC.

This chain connects TRBV5-5 to TRBJ1-3; TRBD1 aligns across 8 bases. The V and J ends lost 5 bases and 2 bases, in that order; junction bases with no gene match: 6. CDR3 length: 15 amino acids. CDR1 SGHKS and CDR2 YYEKEE come from the germline V gene (reference sequence). CDR3 nucleotides: TGTGCCAGCAGTTGGGACAGGCTTCCTGGAAACACCATATATTTT. Translation: CASSWDRLPGNTIYF.

This clone was detected once. V usage is TRBV20-1 and J usage is TRBJ2-7; D gene ambiguous. V lost 3 bases and J lost 4, with 4 bases in between. Germline-derived CDR1 and CDR2 are DFQATT and SNEGSKA (reference sequence). The CDR3 extends over 10 amino acids. The CDR3 nucleotides are TGCAGTGCTAGCGGGTACGAGCAGTACTTC. Its protein is CSASGYEQYF.

This clone appeared a single time. The rearrangement links TRBV6-6 to TRBJ1-1; D is unresolved. V lost 5 bases and J lost 8, with 9 bases in between. CDR3 length: 11 amino acids. CDR1 and CDR2 (germline): MNHNY, SVGAGI (reference sequence). In nucleotides, the CDR3 is TGTGCCAGCAGTACTACAGTCGAAGCTTTCTTT. Translated, it gives CASSTTVEAFF.

V gene TRBV6-5 combines with J gene TRBJ2-7, with 11 bases matching TRBD2. The germline gives CDR1 MNHEY, CDR2 SVGAGI. Unmatched junction bases numbered 6, after V lost 6 bases and J lost 2 bases. This CDR3 region has 15 residues. The CDR3 sequence is CASRTVLAGAYEQYF. The DNA for the CDR3 is TGTGCCAGCAGAACCGTACTAGCGGGGGCCTACGAGCAGTACTTC.

This clone turned up a few times. The CDR3 nucleotides read TGTGCCAGCAGCTTTGACAGTGGAGGAATGAGTGGCTACACCTTC. It specifies CASSFDSGGMSGYTF. The chain has TRBV7-6 and TRBJ1-2; the D gene is possibly TRBD1 (5 bases). In germline, CDR1 is SGHVS, CDR2 FNYEAQ. V was cut by 3 bases and J by 7 bases, with 18 bases left in between. The CDR3 runs to 15 residues.

DNA for the CDR3: TGTGCCAGCAGTGAATTTTTCGCCGGGGAAGAAGCTTTCTTT. This encodes CASSEFFAGEEAFF. The chain uses TRBV6-1 and TRBJ1-1, with D uncertain. The V end was cut by 2 bases, the J end by 8 bases, with 15 bases between. CDR1 MNHNS and CDR2 SASEGT come from the germline V gene. The CDR3 totals 14 residues.

The chain uses TRBV5-6 and TRBJ1-5, with D possibly matching TRBD1 (5 bases). The V end lost 1 base, the J end lost 5 bases, and 7 bases lay between the germline ends. CDR1 is SGHDT, CDR2 YYEEEE, per germline. The CDR3 has 13 amino acids. CDR3 amino acids: CASSLSGDQPQHF. For the CDR3, the DNA is TGTGCCAGCAGCTTGTCGGGGGATCAGCCCCAGCATTTT.